These T cell receptor beta chains were read from a single sample in a study of blood T cells in healthy people across ages. TCRdb re-called the 5' RACE reads with MiXCR, one entry per CDR3 protein. The sample includes 1.5 million to 2 million distinct CDR3 sequences, about 49% of them seen just once. Sequenced material: blood. The source is a woman aged 40 to 50 in good health. Each CDR3 is given with its conserved first and last residue. Each record gives: J gene, V gene, CDR3 protein.

TRBJ2-1 TRBV6-1 CASRGLAGGFSYNEQFF
NA TRBV20-1 CSARPIQGIYEQYF
TRBJ2-5 TRBV28 CASRRGTYQETQYF
TRBJ2-1 TRBV20-1 CSARGTSGGASEQFF
TRBJ1-6 TRBV2 CASSAQGVYNSPLHF
TRBJ2-5 TRBV5-1 CASSLGTPGRETQYF
TRBJ2-5 TRBV10-3 CAISESTPPRPRYNEQYF
TRBJ2-3 TRBV20-1 CSAEGESTDTQYF
TRBJ2-7 TRBV12-3/TRBV12-4 CASSLGVLDEQYF
TRBJ1-2 TRBV29-1 CSVEAFAQGYTF
TRBJ2-1 TRBV20-1 CSARDTTRGGFYNEQFF
TRBJ2-3 TRBV25-1 CASSPPRVSERDTQYF
TRBJ1-2 TRBV20-1 CSASRRGAKNYGYTF
NA TRBV29-1 CGVEAGGGYEQYF
TRBJ1-1 TRBV9 CASSVYSVNTEAFF
TRBJ2-1 TRBV3-1 CASSQGGSNRNNEQFF
TRBJ2-4 TRBV6-2/TRBV6-3 CASSAGGFLAKNIQYF
TRBJ2-5 TRBV20-1 CSARVPQPDSSKETQYF
TRBJ2-1 TRBV25-1 CASSEYVGGYEQFF